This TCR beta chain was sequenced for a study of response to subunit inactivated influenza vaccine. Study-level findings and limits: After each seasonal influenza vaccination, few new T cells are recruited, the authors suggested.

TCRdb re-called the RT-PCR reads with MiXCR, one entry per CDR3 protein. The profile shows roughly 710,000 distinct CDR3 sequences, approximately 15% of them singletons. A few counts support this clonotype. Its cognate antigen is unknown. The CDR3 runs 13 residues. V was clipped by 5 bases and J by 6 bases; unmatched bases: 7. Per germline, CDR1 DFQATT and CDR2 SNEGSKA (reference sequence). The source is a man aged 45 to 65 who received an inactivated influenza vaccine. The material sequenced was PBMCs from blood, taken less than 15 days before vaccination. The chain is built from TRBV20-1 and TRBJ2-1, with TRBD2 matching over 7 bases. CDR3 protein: CSASRGSPNEQFF. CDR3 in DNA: TGCAGTGCTTCCCGCGGGAGTCCCAATGAGCAGTTCTTC.